This passage covers 27 T cell receptor beta chains from one sample sequenced in a study of cytomegalovirus exposure and HLA in healthy donors. Clones were read by immunoSEQ multiplex PCR, and TCRdb kept only the in-frame ones, dropping some. Of fewer than 80,000 clones listed, 96% are singletons. The sequenced sample consisted of PBMCs. These receptors originate from a woman under 30 in good health and CMV-seropositive.

The gene calls are TRBV28 and TRBJ2-7; tentatively, D is TRBD2 (5 bases). V lost 4 bases and J 4 bases, leaving 17 bases between the germline ends. The CDR3 is 15 residues long. CDR1 MDHEN and CDR2 SYDVKM come from the germline V gene. CDR3 DNA: TGTGCCAGCAGTTCAAGGTTGCGGGCATCTTACGAGCAGTACTTC. This encodes CASSSRLRASYEQYF.

The chain carries TRBV4-3 and TRBJ2-7; D remains ambiguous. Trimming took 1 base from V and 1 from J, leaving 8 bases between them. Germline V gene lookup returns CDR1 LGHNA and CDR2 YSLEER. The CDR3 runs to 14 residues. DNA of the CDR3: TGCGCCAGCAGCCAAGTAGAGAGTTCCTACGAGCAGTACTTC. It specifies CASSQVESSYEQYF.

The rearrangement joins TRBV11-3 to TRBJ2-1; D ambiguous. The CDR3 runs to 13 residues. Germline values: CDR1 SGHNT, CDR2 YENEEA. Between the trimmed V and J ends, which lost 7 bases and 9 bases, there was a span of 16 bases. CDR3 coding DNA: TGTGCCAGCACCCCAGATCAGGTGGGTGAGCAGTTCTTC. Amino acid sequence: CASTPDQVGEQFF.

The genes are TRBV28 and TRBJ1-1; D is ambiguous. Germline V gene sequence: CDR1 MDHEN, CDR2 SYDVKM. Trimming stripped 8 bases from V and 7 bases from J, with 8 bases between. This CDR3 is built from 10 residues. The CDR3: CASAELEAFF. The CDR3 DNA reads TGTGCCAGCGCGGAACTTGAAGCTTTCTTT.

The rearrangement uses TRBV13 and TRBJ1-1; 10 positions match TRBD1. CDR1 and CDR2 from the germline V gene are PRHDT and FYEKMQ (reference sequence). The CDR3 runs 15 residues. Trimming took 2 bases from V and 5 from J; bases not matched to a gene: 5. CDR3 DNA: TGTGCCAGCAGCTTAATTGACAGGGGGCGAACTGAAGCTTTCTTT. Translated, it gives CASSLIDRGRTEAFF.

The J gene is TRBJ2-7, the V gene TRBV11-2, with 7 bases that match TRBD2. J was trimmed by 7 bases and V by 1 base; bases with no gene match: 10. This CDR3 is built from 15 residues. The germline CDR1 and CDR2 sequences are SGHAT and FQNNGV. CDR3 DNA: TGTGCCAGCAGCTTAGCGGGCGGGAGATCCGTGGAGCAGTACTTC. Protein sequence: CASSLAGGRSVEQYF.

This clone was observed once. The chain has TRBV18 and TRBJ2-1, with 7 bases identical to TRBD1. The germline CDR1 and CDR2 sequences are KGHSH and LQKENI. The CDR3 has 16 residues. Trimming at V came to 3 bases and at J to 4 bases, leaving 9 bases not matched to a gene. CDR3 amino acids: CASSPTGTEAYNEQFF. The CDR3 region has the DNA TGTGCCAGCTCACCTACCGGGACAGAGGCGTACAATGAGCAGTTCTTC.

This clone showed up just once. The chain joins TRBV7-6 to TRBJ1-3; 7 bases are a match to TRBD1. Per the germline V gene, CDR1 is SGHVS and CDR2 is FNYEAQ. CDR3 size: 17 residues. Losses at the gene ends were 5 bases for V and 0 bases for J; bases not matched to a gene: 10. In DNA, the CDR3 is TGTGCCAGCAGCCACCGACAGGGACTAGGCTCTGGAAACACCATATATTTT. Protein sequence: CASSHRQGLGSGNTIYF. Drawing the rest from reference TRBV7-6 and TRBJ1-3, the complete variable domain is GAGVSQSPRYKVTKRGQDVALRCDPISGHVSLYWYRQALGQGPEFLTYFNYEAQQDKSGLPNDRFSAERPEGSISTLTIQRTEQRDSAMYRCASSHRQGLGSGNTIYFGEGSWLTVV.

This clone was found once. The chain has TRBV18 and TRBJ2-7, with 8 bases matching TRBD2. Trimming took 3 bases from V and 7 from J; bases not matched to a gene: 8. The CDR3 length is 14 residues. Germline CDR1 is KGHSH and CDR2 is LQKENI. In DNA, the CDR3 is TGTGCCAGCTCACCTCCTGGACTAGCATATGAGCAGTACTTC. Amino acid sequence: CASSPPGLAYEQYF. The whole variable domain, remainder taken from reference TRBV18 and TRBJ2-7, is NAGVMQNPRHLVRRRGQEARLRCSPMKGHSHVYWYRQLPEEGLKFMVYLQKENIIDESGMPKERFSAEFPKEGPSILRIQQVVRGDSAAYFCASSPPGLAYEQYFGPGTRLTVT.

The chain employs TRBV28 and TRBJ1-2, with 8 bases matching TRBD1. The CDR3 is 14 residues long. Germline values: CDR1 MDHEN, CDR2 SYDVKM. V lost 7 bases to trimming and J lost 3 bases; unmatched junction nucleotides: 7. The CDR3 loop is CASTLAGGDYGYTF. CDR3 coding DNA: TGTGCCAGCACCTTAGCAGGGGGCGACTATGGCTACACCTTC.

The chain employs TRBV5-6 and TRBJ2-4; 7 bases match TRBD1. The trim removed 0 bases at V and 6 bases at J, leaving 3 bases unmatched. Germline values: CDR1 SGHDT, CDR2 YYEEEE. The CDR3 contains 14 residues. Here the CDR3 DNA reads TGTGCCAGCAGCTTGGGACAGGGCCTAAACATTCAGTACTTC. As protein: CASSLGQGLNIQYF. The whole variable domain, filled in from reference TRBV5-6 and TRBJ2-4, reads DAGVTQSPTHLIKTRGQQVTLRCSPKSGHDTVSWYQQALGQGPQFIFQYYEEEERQRGNFPDRFSGHQFPNYSSELNVNALLLGDSALYLCASSLGQGLNIQYFGAGTRLSVL.

This chain links TRBV6-6 with TRBJ2-3, with TRBD2 matching over 7 bases. Germline assignment: CDR1 MNHNY and CDR2 SVGAGI (reference sequence). This CDR3 spans 14 amino acids. Trimming removed 6 bases from V and 3 bases from J; junction bases left unmatched: 6. In nucleotides, the CDR3 is TGTGCCAGCAGGACCGGGGGGAAAACAGATACGCAGTATTTT. It specifies CASRTGGKTDTQYF.

The CDR3 nucleotides are TGTGCCAGCAGTTACTCTTTTTTGTTGGCCGCCGAAGCTTTCTTT. This codes for CASSYSFLLAAEAFF. This chain joins TRBV6-5 and TRBJ1-1; the D is unclear. From germline, CDR1 is MNHEY and CDR2 SVGAGI. The CDR3 totals 15 residues. Trimming removed 0 bases from V and 8 bases from J, with 16 bases in between.

The rearrangement joins TRBV6-1 to TRBJ2-5; D might be TRBD1 (5 bases). V was shortened by 6 bases and J by 4 bases, with 18 bases between the two germline ends. The CDR3 has 15 residues. Germline-derived CDR1 and CDR2 are MNHNS and SASEGT. CDR3 sequence: CASRIESQVRETQYF. The CDR3 bases are TGTGCCAGCAGGATCGAATCACAGGTCCGAGAGACCCAGTACTTC.

This CDR3 is CASSAGGSSFVYEQYF. The CDR3 nucleotides are TGTGCCAGCAGCGCAGGAGGCAGTAGTTTTGTTTACGAGCAGTACTTC. This chain links TRBV9 with TRBJ2-7; maybe TRBD2 (5 bases). Trimming took off 3 bases at V and 4 bases at J, with 20 bases between the two ends. This CDR3 region has 16 residues. Germline V gene data show CDR1 as SGDLS and CDR2 as YYNGEE.

The rearrangement joins TRBV19 to TRBJ2-3, with TRBD1 identical over 11 bases. Trimming removed 1 base from V and 4 bases from J; junction bases left unmatched: 1. Germline V gene lookup returns CDR1 LNHDA and CDR2 SQIVND (reference sequence). The CDR3 consists of 15 residues. For the CDR3, the DNA is TGTGCCAGTAGTATAGGGACAGGGGGCGCAGATACGCAGTATTTT. This encodes CASSIGTGGADTQYF.

The rearrangement uses TRBV5-4 and TRBJ2-7, with 9 bases that match TRBD2. CDR3 length: 18 residues. CDR1 and CDR2 from the germline V gene are SGHNT and YYREEE (reference sequence). Germline trimming cut 1 base from V and 0 bases from J; bases unmatched to any gene: 11. The CDR3: CASSLRTGAAGGSYEQYF. CDR3 nucleotides: TGTGCCAGCAGCTTGCGGACAGGTGCAGCGGGAGGCTCCTACGAGCAGTACTTC.

The chain uses TRBV7-9 and TRBJ2-7; D remains unclear. The V gene lost 5 bases and the J gene lost 5 bases, with 10 bases spanning the gap. Germline V gene sequence: CDR1 SEHNR, CDR2 FQNEAQ (reference sequence). The CDR3 contains 12 residues. Written as DNA, the CDR3 is TGTGCCAGCAGCCTGGCACCCCACGAGCAGTACTTC. This gives the protein CASSLAPHEQYF.

V is TRBV19 and J is TRBJ1-2; 10 bases are a match to TRBD1. Germline CDR1 and CDR2: LNHDA and SQIVND (reference sequence). This CDR3 is built from 18 residues. V lost 6 bases, J lost 0 bases, and 13 bases stayed unmatched. The CDR3 DNA reads as TGTGCCAGTAGGACTGACAGGGGGCGCGGGAATCCTAACTATGGCTACACCTTC. Protein: CASRTDRGRGNPNYGYTF.

The chain recombines TRBV5-6 with TRBJ1-3, with a possible D match to TRBD1 (5 bases). The CDR3 is 16 residues long. Germline V gene sequence: CDR1 SGHDT, CDR2 YYEEEE. V shed 2 bases and J shed 0 bases, with 12 bases lying between them. The CDR3 nucleotides read TGTGCCAGCAGCTTCAGGGATTCCAGCTCTGGAAACACCATATATTTT. This translates into CASSFRDSSSGNTIYF.

The V call is TRBV7-6, the J call TRBJ1-4; D possibly corresponds to TRBD1 (6 bases). Trimming removed 5 bases from V and 6 bases from J, with 16 bases in between. Per germline, CDR1 SGHVS and CDR2 FNYEAQ. This CDR3 has 15 amino acids. This CDR3 reads CASSPGVVGDEKLFF. The CDR3 region has the DNA TGTGCCAGCAGCCCAGGGGTAGTGGGAGATGAAAAACTGTTTTTT.

V is TRBV7-8 and J is TRBJ2-3, with TRBD1 matching over 8 bases. After removal of 6 bases from V and 3 bases from J, the junction contained 8 bases not matched to a gene. The CDR3 is 15 amino acids. Germline V gene sequence: CDR1 SGHVS, CDR2 FQNEAQ. The CDR3 reads CASRATGGWTDTQYF. The CDR3 DNA follows: TGTGCCAGCAGAGCCACAGGGGGGTGGACAGATACGCAGTATTTT.

The rearrangement joins TRBV30 to TRBJ2-5; 7 bases are shared with TRBD1. The V gene end was trimmed by 3 bases and the J gene end by 7 bases; junction bases not matched to a gene: 8. Germline V gives CDR1 GTSNPN, CDR2 SVGIG (reference sequence). This CDR3 contains 13 residues. The CDR3 region is CAWSQGVLGTQYF. CDR3 DNA: TGTGCCTGGAGCCAGGGGGTTCTAGGGACCCAGTACTTC. The whole variable domain, filled in from reference TRBV30 and TRBJ2-5, reads SQTIHQWPATLVQPVGSPLSLECTVEGTSNPNLYWYRQAAGRGLQLLFYSVGIGQISSEVPQNLSASRPQDRQFILSSKKLLLSDSGFYLCAWSQGVLGTQYFGPGTRLLVL.

This rearrangement joins TRBV10-3 to TRBJ2-3; tentatively, D is TRBD1 (5 bases). V shed 8 bases and J shed 3 bases, with 18 bases lying between them. The CDR3 spans 15 residues. Germline CDR1 reads ENHRY; CDR2 reads SYGVKD. CDR3 DNA: TGTGCCATCGGAGCTATCTCAAGGGGTACAGATACGCAGTATTTT. The encoded protein is CAIGAISRGTDTQYF.

The V and J genes are TRBV15 and TRBJ2-7, with D maybe TRBD1 (6 bases). Trimming pared 4 bases from V and 4 bases from J, leaving 17 bases between. Germline assignment: CDR1 LNHNV and CDR2 YYDKDF (reference sequence). The CDR3 totals 15 residues. The CDR3 DNA is TGTGCCACCAGCATCTTCCAGGGGATAGGGTACGAGCAGTACTTC. Its protein is CATSIFQGIGYEQYF.

The J gene is TRBJ1-4, the V gene TRBV7-9; D is unresolved. Per germline, CDR1 SEHNR and CDR2 FQNEAQ (reference sequence). The CDR3 has 14 amino acids. V shed 1 base and J shed 7 bases, with 10 bases lying between them. CDR3 DNA sequence: TGTGCCAGCAGCTTAGTGGTAGCGACTGAAAAACTGTTTTTT. Amino acid sequence: CASSLVVATEKLFF.

This chain uses TRBV7-8 with TRBJ2-1; D unclear. CDR1 SGHVS and CDR2 FQNEAQ come from the germline V gene. The CDR3 is 13 amino acids. V dropped 2 bases and J dropped 7 bases, with 9 bases sitting between them. CDR3 sequence (DNA): TGTGCCAGCAGCTTATCCACCAGGAATGAGCAGTTCTTC. Residues: CASSLSTRNEQFF.